One and the same sample provided the 2 T cell receptor beta chains below, sequenced in a study of shared clonotypes between healthy human individuals. Clones were sequenced by immunoSEQ multiplex PCR, and TCRdb holds only the in-frame ones, with some missing. The data hold over 2 million clones, with over 85% observed a single time. Selected positively for CCR7 and CD45RO-negative, naive CD8 cells excluded terminally differentiated effector memory CD45RA+ cells. The sample consisted of naive CD8+ T cells sorted from blood. Receptor source: a man between 18 and 35 years old in good health.

This clone appeared a single time. This chain links TRBV4-1 with TRBJ1-5; D unclear. V dropped 3 bases and J dropped 7 bases, with 10 bases sitting between them. There are 13 residues in the CDR3. From germline, CDR1 is MGHRA and CDR2 YSYEKL. The CDR3 protein is CASSQTLQQPQHF. CDR3 DNA: TGCGCCAGCAGCCAGACACTTCAACAGCCCCAGCATTTT.

As concerns this clone: Other DNA sequences in this sample translate to the same CDR3. The J gene is TRBJ2-7, the V gene TRBV5-1; the D gene is possibly TRBD1 (6 bases). This CDR3 comprises 13 residues. Germline CDR1 is SGHRS and CDR2 is YFSETQ. Trimming pared 3 bases from V and 1 base from J, leaving 8 bases between. CDR3 sequence (DNA): TGCGCCAGCAGCTGGGACACTTCCTACGAGCAGTACTTC. The encoded protein is CASSWDTSYEQYF.